The rows below give T cell receptor beta chains drawn from one sample of a study of T cells in Graves' hyperthyroidism and ophthalmopathy. A single record per CDR3 protein comes from TCRdb applying MiXCR to the multiplex PCR reads. The data hold roughly 360,000 distinct CDR3 sequences, with less than 15% observed a single time. The sequenced material came from blood. These TCRs come from a man aged 25-45 years with Graves' hyperthyroidism that later progressed to Graves' ophthalmopathy. CDR3s include the opening cysteine and the closing phenylalanine or tryptophan. The D gene is left open where the match is weak. Clone sizes are given selectively: once, few, many, or a class where the clone is expanded.

j_call d_call v_call clone_size cdr3_aa cdr3_nt
TRBJ2-2 . TRBV29-1 few CSVEAATNTGELFF TGCAGCGTTGAAGCGGCAACGAACACCGGGGAGCTGTTTTTT
TRBJ2-2 . TRBV12-3/TRBV12-4 many CASSPMGVSTGELFF TGTGCCAGCAGTCCCATGGGGGTGTCCACCGGGGAGCTGTTTTTT
TRBJ2-7 . TRBV20-1 many CSARDSDSYEQYF TGCAGTGCTAGAGATAGTGACTCCTACGAGCAGTACTTC
TRBJ2-7 TRBD1 TRBV7-9 many CASSSTGHSYEQYF TGTGCCAGCAGCTCGACAGGGCACTCCTACGAGCAGTACTTC
TRBJ1-4 . TRBV5-1 many CASSLGQGSEKLFF TGCGCCAGCAGCTTGGGTCAGGGCTCTGAAAAACTGTTTTTT
TRBJ2-1 TRBD2 TRBV15 . CATSGSPGLAGVGNEQFF TGTGCCACCAGCGGATCTCCGGGACTAGCGGGGGTGGGCAATGAGCAGTTCTTC
TRBJ1-5 TRBD1 TRBV19 few CASCPGQGNQPQHF TGTGCCAGTTGTCCGGGACAGGGCAATCAGCCCCAGCATTTT
TRBJ2-6 . TRBV3-1 . CASSQDFLAGTAWGANVLTF TGTGCCAGCAGCCAAGATTTTCTGGCCGGGACGGCCTGGGGGGCCAACGTCCTGACTTTC
TRBJ1-3 . TRBV2 many CASKGNTIYF TGTGCCAGCAAAGGAAACACCATATATTTT
TRBJ2-4 . TRBV12-3/TRBV12-4 . CASSQALAKNIQYF TGTGCCAGCAGTCAGGCACTAGCCAAAAACATTCAGTACTTC
TRBJ2-3 . TRBV12-3/TRBV12-4 . CASSLAAIVDTQYF TGTGCCAGCAGTTTAGCGGCTATTGTGGATACGCAGTATTTT
TRBJ1-1 . TRBV12-3/TRBV12-4 many CASSLAHGNTEAFF TGTGCCAGCAGTTTAGCGCACGGGAACACTGAAGCTTTCTTT
TRBJ2-1 TRBD2 TRBV11-3 many CASSLEAGGLNEQFF TGTGCCAGCAGCTTAGAAGCGGGGGGGCTCAATGAGCAGTTCTTC
TRBJ2-2 . TRBV5-1 many CASSSSSRRNTGELFF TGCGCCAGCAGTTCGTCATCACGGAGGAACACCGGGGAGCTGTTTTTT
TRBJ2-3 . TRBV24-1 few CATSDLNDAVGSSTDTQYF TGTGCCACCAGTGATTTAAATGACGCAGTAGGATCTAGCACAGATACGCAGTATTTT
TRBJ1-5 . TRBV6-1 . CASSRLLQGFRSSNQSQHF TGTGCCAGCAGTCGTCTCCTACAGGGTTTCAGGAGCAGCAATCAGTCCCAGCATTTT
TRBJ1-2 . TRBV28 many CASSFQGGLDGYTF TGTGCCAGCAGTTTCCAAGGGGGACTGGATGGCTACACCTTC
TRBJ2-5 . TRBV20-1 . CSARDVVAGRGMETQYF TGCAGCGCTAGAGATGTGGTAGCAGGCCGAGGGATGGAGACCCAGTACTTC
TRBJ2-1 TRBD2 TRBV29-1 few CSVEDLAGDYNEQFF TGCAGCGTTGAAGATCTAGCGGGGGACTACAATGAGCAGTTCTTC
TRBJ2-1 TRBD1 TRBV7-2 few CASSFTGEYEQFF TGTGCCAGCAGCTTCACAGGGGAGTATGAGCAGTTCTTC
TRBJ1-1 TRBD1 TRBV12-3/TRBV12-4 many CASRKTGNSEAFF TGTGCCAGCAGGAAGACAGGGAACTCTGAAGCTTTCTTT
TRBJ1-1 . TRBV5-1 many CASSRSNTEAFF TGCGCCAGCAGTCGATCGAACACTGAAGCTTTCTTT
TRBJ1-1 . TRBV19 few CASSIPGRNTEAFF TGTGCCAGTAGTATCCCGGGACGGAACACTGAAGCTTTCTTT
TRBJ1-5 . TRBV6-5 many CASSYSTARNQPQHF TGTGCCAGCAGTTACTCGACAGCCCGCAATCAGCCCCAGCATTTT
TRBJ2-5 . TRBV9 . CASSAPLQGDKETQYF TGTGCCAGCAGCGCTCCACTCCAGGGTGATAAGGAGACCCAGTACTTC
TRBJ2-1 TRBD2 TRBV20-1 few CSATMAGVFNEQFF TGCAGTGCTACCATGGCGGGGGTATTCAATGAGCAGTTCTTC
TRBJ2-7 . TRBV18 . CASSPPGPLSSYEQYF TGTGCCAGCTCACCACCCGGGCCGCTAAGCTCCTACGAGCAGTACTTC
TRBJ2-1 . TRBV15 . CATSRGYNEQFF TGTGCCACCAGCAGAGGATACAATGAGCAGTTCTTC
TRBJ1-5 . TRBV6-5 many CASSYGQGHNQPQHF TGTGCCAGCAGTTATGGGCAGGGTCACAATCAGCCCCAGCATTTT
TRBJ1-1 . TRBV30 many CAWSVDSMNTEAFF TGTGCCTGGAGTGTGGACAGCATGAACACTGAAGCTTTCTTT
TRBJ2-7 TRBD1 TRBV27 many CASSTYDGTGAYEQYF TGTGCCAGCAGTACCTACGACGGGACAGGGGCCTACGAGCAGTACTTC
TRBJ1-1 . TRBV7-9 many CASSVLLNTEAFF TGTGCCAGCAGCGTCCTTTTGAACACTGAAGCTTTCTTT
TRBJ2-7 . TRBV12-3/TRBV12-4 many CASSSSGTQTYEQYF TGTGCCAGCAGTTCCTCCGGGACACAGACCTACGAGCAGTACTTC
TRBJ2-7 . TRBV24-1 many CATGTDSYEQYF TGTGCCACCGGGACGGACTCCTACGAGCAGTACTTC
TRBJ2-3 TRBD2 TRBV5-1 many CASSGEGRTDTQYF TGCGCCAGCAGCGGGGAGGGACGGACAGATACGCAGTATTTT
TRBJ2-1 . TRBV10-2 . CASRTHNEQFF TGCGCCAGCAGAACTCACAATGAGCAGTTCTTC
TRBJ1-2 . TRBV3-1 . CASSQVLNYGYTF TGTGCCAGCAGCCAAGTTTTAAACTATGGCTACACCTTC